The 19 T cell receptor beta chains reported below all come from one sample, sequenced in a study of identical twins. TCRdb recomputed calls from the 5' RACE reads with MiXCR, one row per CDR3 protein. The table includes roughly 250,000 distinct CDR3 sequences, about 7% detected once. This sample also appeared in a second study, on yellow fever vaccine responses in identical twins.

Sequenced: memory (CD45RO+) T cells sorted from blood. Every receptor here comes from a woman aged 18-30 years in good health.

This clonotype was detected a few times. The chain carries TRBV20-1 and TRBJ2-7, with D perhaps assigned TRBD1 or TRBD2 (6 bases each). Germline-derived CDR1 and CDR2 are DFQATT and SNEGSKA (reference sequence). The V gene lost 3 bases and the J gene lost 0 bases, with 18 bases spanning the gap. The CDR3 spans 16 residues. CDR3 nucleotide sequence: TGCAGTGCTAGCGGTAATAAGGGGGGCTCCTCCTACGAGCAGTACTTC. It yields the protein CSASGNKGGSSYEQYF.

The V and J genes are TRBV10-3 and TRBJ2-5; 9 bases map to TRBD1. The germline CDR1 and CDR2 sequences are ENHRY and SYGVKD. V shed 3 bases, J shed 5 bases, and the junction held 7 bases outside the gene matches. The CDR3 runs 15 residues. The CDR3 DNA reads as TGTGCCATCAGTGACGGAGACAGGGGGTTTGAGACCCAGTACTTC. This encodes CAISDGDRGFETQYF.

This sequence joins TRBV27 and TRBJ2-1, with TRBD2 identical over 11 bases. Germline values: CDR1 MNHEY, CDR2 SMNVEV (reference sequence). Trimming at V came to 6 bases and at J to 0 bases, leaving 4 bases not matched to a gene. This CDR3 contains 16 residues. The CDR3 DNA reads as TGTGCCAGCAGGATAGCGGGGGGGACCTCCTACAATGAGCAGTTCTTC. It translates to CASRIAGGTSYNEQFF.

This clonotype showed up many times. The chain recombines TRBV4-1 with TRBJ2-1; a weak D match, TRBD2 (5 bases). The CDR3 runs 14 residues. V was cut by 4 bases and J by 4 bases, with 11 bases left in between. Germline V CDR1 and CDR2: MGHRA, YSYEKL. The CDR3 spells CASSPLGEYNEQFF. DNA of the CDR3: TGCGCCAGCAGCCCCCTGGGAGAGTACAATGAGCAGTTCTTC.

This clonotype was detected only a few times. The chain combines TRBV6-4 with TRBJ2-3; 7 bases map to TRBD2. This CDR3 comprises 15 residues. Germline values: CDR1 MRHNA, CDR2 SNTAGT. J gave up 4 bases and V 2 bases, and 6 bases lay outside the gene matches. In DNA, the CDR3 is TGTGCCAGCAGTGACGGCGGGAGTATCGCAGATACGCAGTATTTT. This translates into CASSDGGSIADTQYF.

This clonotype turned up a few times. V gene TRBV28 combines with J gene TRBJ1-2; a weak D match, TRBD1 (5 bases). The CDR3 length is 12 residues. Trimming left V 10 bases short and J 7 bases short, with 16 bases between. Germline CDR1 MDHEN, CDR2 SYDVKM. The CDR3 DNA reads as TGTGCCACCCGAGACAGTTCGGGTGGCTACACCTTC. It yields the protein CATRDSSGGYTF.

The genes are TRBV24-1 and TRBJ2-2, with TRBD2 matching over 13 bases. Germline loops: CDR1 KGHDR, CDR2 SFDVKD. The CDR3 loop spans 22 amino acids. Losses at the gene ends were 1 base for V and 6 bases for J; bases not matched to a gene: 19. In DNA form, the CDR3 reads TGTGCCACCAGTGATTTCCCTACTAGCGGGAGGGCCGATCGGAAGGTACCCGGGGAGCTGTTTTTT. Protein sequence: CATSDFPTSGRADRKVPGELFF.

This clonotype was counted between two and nine times. This chain links TRBV4-1 with TRBJ1-1; maybe TRBD1 (5 bases). Trimming stripped 4 bases from V and 0 bases from J, with 12 bases between. CDR1 MGHRA and CDR2 YSYEKL come from the germline V gene. CDR3 length: 15 amino acids. The CDR3, as DNA: TGCGCCAGCAGCCCCCAGGGCAAGTTGAACACTGAAGCTTTCTTT. Protein: CASSPQGKLNTEAFF.

This clonotype was seen more than once but under ten times. The chain couples TRBV20-1 to TRBJ2-3, with 9 bases lining up with TRBD2. V shed 3 bases, J shed 6 bases, and the junction held 10 bases outside the gene matches. Germline CDR1 reads DFQATT; CDR2 reads SNEGSKA (reference sequence). The CDR3 loop spans 15 amino acids. The CDR3 bases are TGCAGTGCTAGGCGGGGGGGAGGTCAGGGGGATACGCAGTATTTT. This codes for CSARRGGGQGDTQYF.

The chain is built from TRBV5-1 and TRBJ2-5; 8 bases are a match to TRBD2. The J segment lost 4 bases and the V segment lost 6 bases, leaving 11 bases of the junction unmatched. Germline values: CDR1 SGHRS, CDR2 YFSETQ. The CDR3 loop spans 15 amino acids. In DNA form, the CDR3 reads TGCGCCAGCACCTCCGGGACTAGTATAACAGAGACCCAGTACTTC. As protein: CASTSGTSITETQYF.

On this clonotype itself: The junction and the germline gene differ at one end; a read error may be behind it. The chain couples TRBV15 to TRBJ2-5; 11 nucleotides agree with TRBD2. This CDR3 spans 16 amino acids. Germline V lookup: CDR1 LNHNV, CDR2 YYDKDF (reference sequence). The CDR3: CATSRVPSGRYETHYF. Written as DNA, the CDR3 is TGTGCCACCAGCAGAGTTCCTAGCGGGAGGTATGAGACCCATTACTTC.

There are many counts of this clonotype. J is TRBJ1-1 and V is TRBV29-1; D remains unclear. This CDR3 region has 10 residues. The germline V gene encodes CDR1 SQVTM and CDR2 ANQGSEA. V was pared by 3 bases and J by 3 bases, with 2 bases between. CDR3 bases: TGCAGCGTTGACGACACTGAAGCTTTCTTT. Translation gives CSVDDTEAFF.

There are a few counts of this clonotype. This sequence joins TRBV11-2 and TRBJ2-2, with TRBD1 matching over 10 bases. Germline values: CDR1 SGHAT, CDR2 FQNNGV. The CDR3 has 16 amino acids. Losses at the gene ends were 2 bases for V and 3 bases for J; bases not matched to a gene: 3. The CDR3 DNA reads TGTGCCAGCAGCTTAAGGACAGGGGGGTACACCGGGGAGCTGTTTTTT. This gives the protein CASSLRTGGYTGELFF.

Only a few counts were recorded for this clonotype. In nucleotides, the CDR3 is TGTGCCAGCAGCCCCCCCCGGGGTTATCAGCCCCAGCATTTT. This sequence encodes CASSPPRGYQPQHF. This sequence joins TRBV7-2 and TRBJ1-5; D ambiguous. The V and J ends lost 5 bases and 5 bases respectively, with 13 bases between them. Germline-derived CDR1 and CDR2 are SGHTA and FQGNSA. The CDR3 spans 14 residues.

This rearrangement joins TRBV20-1 to TRBJ2-1, with D possibly being TRBD2 (6 bases). The CDR3 has 12 residues. V was cut by 7 bases and J by 8 bases, with 15 bases left in between. The germline CDR1 and CDR2 sequences are DFQATT and SNEGSKA (reference sequence). CDR3 sequence: CSGSGRFDEQFF. The CDR3 DNA sequence: TGCAGTGGAAGCGGGCGCTTTGATGAGCAGTTCTTC.

The chain is built from TRBV10-2 and TRBJ1-6, with no clear D. The CDR3 loop spans 14 amino acids. The V and J ends lost 2 bases and 8 bases respectively, with 10 bases between them. Looked up from germline, CDR1 is WSHSY and CDR2 is SAAADI. CDR3 amino acids: CASSEITGDSPLHF. The DNA of the CDR3 is TGCGCCAGCAGTGAGATCACCGGGGATTCACCCCTCCACTTT.

This clonotype was counted many times. The rearrangement links TRBV12-3 or TRBV12-4 to TRBJ2-5; D unclear. V was trimmed by 1 base and J by 1 base, leaving 10 bases between them. The CDR3 spans 15 residues. The CDR3 DNA follows: TGTGCCAGCAGTTTAGAAAGTTTTCCCCAAGAGACCCAGTACTTC. Its translation: CASSLESFPQETQYF.

A remark on this clonotype: A much larger clone differs from this one at a single base, so this may be a read error. The V and J genes are TRBV11-2 and TRBJ2-2, with TRBD2 as a possible D gene (5 bases). The CDR3 runs 16 residues. V shed 5 bases and J shed 5 bases, with 18 bases lying between them. CDR1 and CDR2 (germline): SGHAT, FQNNGV. CDR3 DNA sequence: TGTGCCAGCAGCCTGGCGCAACTAGTGGGGACCGGGGAGCTGTTTTTT. Translation gives CASSLAQLVGTGELFF.

This clonotype was counted ten times or more. The chain is built from TRBV3-1 and TRBJ2-2; the match to TRBD1 covers 7 bases. Germline assignment: CDR1 LGHDT and CDR2 YNNKEL (reference sequence). This CDR3 comprises 15 residues. V trimming: 7 bases; J trimming: 0 bases; junction bases outside the gene matches: 5. The CDR3 DNA is TGTGCCAGCACCACAGGGACAGCGAACACCGGGGAGCTGTTTTTT. This gives the protein CASTTGTANTGELFF.